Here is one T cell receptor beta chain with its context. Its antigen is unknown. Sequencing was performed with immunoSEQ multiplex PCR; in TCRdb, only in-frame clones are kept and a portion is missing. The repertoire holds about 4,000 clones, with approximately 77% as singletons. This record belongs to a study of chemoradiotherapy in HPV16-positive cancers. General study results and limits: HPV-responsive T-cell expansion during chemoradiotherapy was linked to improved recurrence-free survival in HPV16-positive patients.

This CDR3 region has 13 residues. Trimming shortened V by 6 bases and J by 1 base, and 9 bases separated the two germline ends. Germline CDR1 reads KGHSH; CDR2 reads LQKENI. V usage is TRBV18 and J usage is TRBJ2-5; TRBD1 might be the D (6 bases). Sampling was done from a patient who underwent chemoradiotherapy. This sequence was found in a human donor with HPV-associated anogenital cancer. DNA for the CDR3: TGTGCCAGCTCTGCGGACAGCCAAGAGACCCAGTACTTC. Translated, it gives CASSADSQETQYF.